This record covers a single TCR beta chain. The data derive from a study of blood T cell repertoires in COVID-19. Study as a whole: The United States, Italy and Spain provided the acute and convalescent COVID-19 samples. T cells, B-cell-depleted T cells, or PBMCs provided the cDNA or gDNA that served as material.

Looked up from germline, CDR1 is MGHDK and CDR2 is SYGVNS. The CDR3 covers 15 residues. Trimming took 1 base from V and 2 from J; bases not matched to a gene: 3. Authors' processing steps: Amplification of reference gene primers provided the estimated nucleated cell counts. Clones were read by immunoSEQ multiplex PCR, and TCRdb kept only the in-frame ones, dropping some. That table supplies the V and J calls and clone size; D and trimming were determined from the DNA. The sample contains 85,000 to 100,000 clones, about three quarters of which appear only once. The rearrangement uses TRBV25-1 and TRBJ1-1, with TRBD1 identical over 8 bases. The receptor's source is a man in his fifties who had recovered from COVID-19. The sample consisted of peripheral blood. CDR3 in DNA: TGTGCCAGCAGTGAATGGGGACAGGCAAACACTGAAGCTTTCTTT. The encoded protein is CASSEWGQANTEAFF.